This is a list of T cell receptor beta chains from one sample in a study of vaccination and CD4 T cells after COVID-19. TCRdb reanalysed the PCR reads using MiXCR and keeps one entry per CDR3 protein. The table includes 15,000 to 20,000 distinct CDR3 sequences, 51% detected once. No antigen has been assigned to these receptors. Sequenced material: CD4+ T cells from blood, cultured in vitro, taken before SARS-CoV-2 vaccination. All receptors come from a human donor who had recovered from COVID-19. CDR3s include the opening cysteine and the closing phenylalanine or tryptophan. The D gene is left open where the match is weak. The listing skips clone size in some rows; elsewhere it reads once, few, many or a size class.

j_call | d_call | cdr3_length | v_call | clone_size | cdr3_aa | cdr3_nt
TRBJ1-6 | - | 17 | TRBV20-1 | medium-sized | CSARVGIVGSYNSPLHF | TGCAGTGCTAGAGTGGGTATTGTGGGCTCCTATAATTCACCCCTCCACTTT
TRBJ2-1 | TRBD1 | 16 | TRBV20-1 | - | CSARGQEGQVRNEQFF | TGCAGTGCTAGAGGTCAAGAAGGACAGGTCCGTAATGAGCAGTTCTTC
TRBJ1-6 | - | 14 | TRBV20-1 | - | CSARDQGRESPLHF | TGCAGTGCTAGAGATCAGGGGAGGGAATCACCCCTCCACTTT
TRBJ2-1 | - | 15 | TRBV28 | - | CASSLGEISYNEQFF | TGTGCCAGCTCCTTGGGGGAGATTTCCTACAATGAGCAGTTCTTC
TRBJ2-3 | TRBD1 | 16 | TRBV20-1 | - | CSARAPGQGSPDTQYF | TGCAGTGCTAGAGCCCCGGGACAGGGTTCCCCAGATACGCAGTATTTT
TRBJ2-2 | TRBD1 | 15 | TRBV6-1 | - | CASARDRGYTGELFF | TGTGCCAGCGCCAGGGACAGGGGTTACACCGGGGAGCTGTTTTTT
TRBJ2-1 | - | 14 | TRBV7-9 | few | CASSVQGFDNEQFF | TGTGCCAGCAGTGTACAGGGTTTCGACAATGAGCAGTTCTTC
TRBJ2-7 | - | 15 | TRBV5-1 | - | CASSLTGGRTYEQYF | TGCGCCAGCAGTCTTACGGGGGGCCGTACCTACGAGCAGTACTTC
TRBJ2-3 | - | 13 | TRBV30 | - | CAWSAGPLDTQYF | TGTGCCTGGAGCGCGGGGCCGTTGGATACGCAGTATTTT
TRBJ2-1 | TRBD2 | 19 | TRBV7-2 | - | CASSLTGTSGPHSYNEQFF | TGTGCCAGCAGCTTAACCGGGACTAGCGGGCCCCATTCCTACAATGAGCAGTTCTTC
TRBJ1-5 | - | 16 | TRBV4-1 | few | CASSQPGQNSNQPQHF | TGCGCCAGCAGCCAACCTGGACAAAATAGCAATCAGCCCCAGCATTTT
TRBJ1-5 | - | 12 | TRBV29-1 | - | CSAGDSNQPQHF | TGCAGCGCTGGGGACAGCAATCAGCCCCAGCATTTT
TRBJ2-5 | TRBD2 | 13 | TRBV12-3/TRBV12-4 | - | CASSLLAEETQYF | TGTGCCAGCAGTTTGCTAGCGGAAGAGACCCAGTACTTC
TRBJ2-1 | TRBD1 | 15 | TRBV5-1 | - | CASSPRDRGRNEQFF | TGCGCCAGCAGCCCGCGGGACAGGGGGCGCAATGAGCAGTTCTTC
TRBJ2-3 | - | 14 | TRBV19 | few | CASSITPTTDTQYF | TGTGCCAGTAGTATAACTCCAACCACAGATACGCAGTATTTT
TRBJ2-2 | TRBD2 | 15 | TRBV30 | - | CAWSWSGSPPGELFF | TGTGCCTGGAGTTGGAGCGGGAGCCCCCCCGGGGAGCTGTTTTTT
TRBJ2-2 | - | 14 | TRBV28 | - | CASSFSGETGELFF | TGTGCCAGCAGTTTTTCTGGGGAGACCGGGGAGCTGTTTTTT
TRBJ1-5 | TRBD1 | 16 | TRBV20-1 | few | CSARDINRGSNQPQHF | TGCAGTGCTAGAGATATAAACAGGGGTAGCAATCAGCCCCAGCATTTT
TRBJ1-6 | - | 15 | TRBV20-1 | - | CSARGGAGANSPLHF | TGCAGTGCTAGAGGGGGGGCGGGGGCTAATTCACCCCTCCACTTT
TRBJ2-3 | - | 18 | TRBV20-1 | - | CSARGGGAGAGTTDTQYF | TGCAGTGCTAGAGGGGGGGGCGCCGGGGCGGGAACCACAGATACGCAGTATTTT
TRBJ2-2 | - | 14 | TRBV6-4 | few | CASRPDPNTGELFF | TGTGCCAGTCGCCCGGACCCGAACACCGGGGAGCTGTTTTTT
TRBJ2-7 | TRBD2 | 15 | TRBV20-1 | - | CSASLAGVGRVEQYF | TGCAGTGCTAGTTTGGCGGGAGTAGGAAGGGTCGAGCAGTACTTC
TRBJ1-5 | - | 15 | TRBV20-1 | - | CSARDPESGNQPQHF | TGCAGTGCTAGAGACCCAGAGAGCGGGAATCAGCCCCAGCATTTT
TRBJ1-2 | - | 14 | TRBV20-1 | - | CSARRRTTKHGYTF | TGCAGTGCTAGACGCCGGACGACTAAACATGGCTACACCTTC
TRBJ2-3 | TRBD2 | 18 | TRBV7-2 | - | CASSAPSGRITSTDTQYF | TGTGCCAGCAGTGCCCCTAGCGGGAGGATCACTAGCACAGATACGCAGTATTTT
TRBJ1-6 | - | 14 | TRBV19 | few | CASKGAGNNSPLHF | TGTGCCAGTAAAGGAGCAGGCAATAATTCACCCCTCCACTTT
TRBJ2-3 | TRBD2 | 17 | TRBV20-1 | - | CSATPLVSGRRKDTQYF | TGCAGTGCTACGCCCCTCGTTAGCGGGAGGAGAAAGGATACGCAGTATTTT
TRBJ1-1 | - | 14 | TRBV20-1 | - | CSAPPWGRSTEAFF | TGCAGTGCACCACCGTGGGGTCGGAGCACTGAAGCTTTCTTT
TRBJ2-3 | - | 16 | TRBV27 | - | CASSSRPPRESDTQYF | TGTGCCAGCAGTTCACGGCCACCCCGTGAATCGGATACGCAGTATTTT